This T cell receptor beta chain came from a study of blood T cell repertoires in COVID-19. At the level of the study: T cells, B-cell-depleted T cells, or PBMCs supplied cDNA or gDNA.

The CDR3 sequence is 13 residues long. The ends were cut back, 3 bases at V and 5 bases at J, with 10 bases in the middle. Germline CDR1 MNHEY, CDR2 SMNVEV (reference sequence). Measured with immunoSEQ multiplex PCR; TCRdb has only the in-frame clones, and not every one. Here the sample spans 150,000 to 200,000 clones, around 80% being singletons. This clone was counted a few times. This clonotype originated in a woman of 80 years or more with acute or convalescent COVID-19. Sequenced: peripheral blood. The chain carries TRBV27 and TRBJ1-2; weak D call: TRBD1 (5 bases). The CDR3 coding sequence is TGTGCCAGCAGTTTCGTGCAGGGTTATGGCTACACCTTC. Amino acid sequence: CASSFVQGYGYTF.